The sequence of this T cell receptor (beta chain) was determined in a study of T cell changes during pregnancy in multiple sclerosis. The repertoire was sequenced with immunoSEQ multiplex PCR; TCRdb's copy has only in-frame clones and lacks some. This sample has roughly 46,000 clones, with 85% to 95% found just once. V dropped 4 bases and J dropped 12; count of bases not matched to a gene: 10. CDR1 SGDLS and CDR2 YYNGEE come from the germline V gene. CDR3 length: 14 amino acids. V usage is TRBV9 and J usage is TRBJ2-7, with 13 positions matching TRBD2. The sequencing here drew on peripheral blood, taken in the third trimester of pregnancy. The sequence was collected from a female donor with multiple sclerosis, enrolled in a pregnancy study. The CDR3 DNA reads as TGTGCCAGCAGCCCCGGACTAGCGGGAGATAGGTTGTACTTC. It codes for CASSPGLAGDRLYF.